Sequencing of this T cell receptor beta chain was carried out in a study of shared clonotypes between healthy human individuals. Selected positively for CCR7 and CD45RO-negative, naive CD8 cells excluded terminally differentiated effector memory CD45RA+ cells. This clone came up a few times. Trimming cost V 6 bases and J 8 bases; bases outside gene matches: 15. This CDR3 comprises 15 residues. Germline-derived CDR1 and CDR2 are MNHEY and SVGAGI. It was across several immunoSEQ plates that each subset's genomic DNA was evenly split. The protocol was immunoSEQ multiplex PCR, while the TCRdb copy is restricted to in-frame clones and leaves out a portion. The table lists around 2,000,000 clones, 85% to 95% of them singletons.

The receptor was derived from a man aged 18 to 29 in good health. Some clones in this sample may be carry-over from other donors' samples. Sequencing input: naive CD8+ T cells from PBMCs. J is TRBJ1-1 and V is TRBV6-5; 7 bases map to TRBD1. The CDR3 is CASRGRQGTIIEAFF. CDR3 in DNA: TGTGCCAGCAGAGGCCGACAGGGCACTATCATCGAAGCTTTCTTT.